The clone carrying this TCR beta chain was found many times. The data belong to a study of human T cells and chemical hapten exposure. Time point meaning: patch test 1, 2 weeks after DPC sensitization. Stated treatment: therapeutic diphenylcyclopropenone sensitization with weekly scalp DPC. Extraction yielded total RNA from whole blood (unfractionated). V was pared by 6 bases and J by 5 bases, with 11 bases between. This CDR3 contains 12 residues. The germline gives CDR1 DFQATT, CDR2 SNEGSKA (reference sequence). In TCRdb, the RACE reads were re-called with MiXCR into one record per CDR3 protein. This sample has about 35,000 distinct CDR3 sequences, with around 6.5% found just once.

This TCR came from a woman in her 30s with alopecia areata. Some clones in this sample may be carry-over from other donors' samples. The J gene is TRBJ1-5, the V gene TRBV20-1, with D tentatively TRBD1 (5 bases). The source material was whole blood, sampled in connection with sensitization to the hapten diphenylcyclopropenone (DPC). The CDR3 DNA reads TGCAGTGCCAAATCGGGGGATCAGCCCCAGCATTTT. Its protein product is CSAKSGDQPQHF.